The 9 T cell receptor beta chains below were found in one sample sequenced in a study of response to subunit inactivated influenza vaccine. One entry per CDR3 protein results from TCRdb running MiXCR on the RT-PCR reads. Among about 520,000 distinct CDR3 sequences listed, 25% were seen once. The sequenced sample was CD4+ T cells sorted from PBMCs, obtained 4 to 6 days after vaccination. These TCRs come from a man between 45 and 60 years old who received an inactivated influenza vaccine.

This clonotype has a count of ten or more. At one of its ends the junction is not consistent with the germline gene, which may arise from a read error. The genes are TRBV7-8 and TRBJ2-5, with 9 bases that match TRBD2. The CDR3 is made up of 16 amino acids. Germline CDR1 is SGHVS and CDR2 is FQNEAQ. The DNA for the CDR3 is TGTGCCAGCAGCCCAGGTGGACTAGCGATACAAGCGACCCAGTACTTC. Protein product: CASSPGGLAIQATQYF. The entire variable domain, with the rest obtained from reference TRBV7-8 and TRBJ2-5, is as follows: GAGVSQSPRYKVAKRGQDVALRCDPISGHVSLFWYQQALGQGPEFLTYFQNEAQLDKSGLPSDRFFAERPEGSVSTLKIQRTQQEDSAVYLCASSPGGLAIQATQYFGPGTRLLVL.

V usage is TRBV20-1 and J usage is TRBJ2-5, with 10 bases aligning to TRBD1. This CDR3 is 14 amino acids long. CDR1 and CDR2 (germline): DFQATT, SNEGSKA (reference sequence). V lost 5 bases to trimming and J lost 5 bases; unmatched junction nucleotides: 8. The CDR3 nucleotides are TGCAGTGCTTTTCCGGGACAGGGGATCGAGACCCAGTACTTC. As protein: CSAFPGQGIETQYF.

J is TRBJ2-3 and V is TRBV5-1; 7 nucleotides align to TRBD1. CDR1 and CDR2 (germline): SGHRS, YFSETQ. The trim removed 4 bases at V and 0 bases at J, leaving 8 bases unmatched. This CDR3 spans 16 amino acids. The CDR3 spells CASSRAGGQSTDTQYF. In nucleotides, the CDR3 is TGCGCCAGCAGCCGAGCTGGGGGACAGAGCACAGATACGCAGTATTTT.

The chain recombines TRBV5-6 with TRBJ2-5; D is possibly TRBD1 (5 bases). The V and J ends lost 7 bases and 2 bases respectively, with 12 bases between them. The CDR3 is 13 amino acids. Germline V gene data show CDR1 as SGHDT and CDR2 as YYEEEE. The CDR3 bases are TGTGCCAGCCCTCCGGCAGGGCAAGAGACCCAGTACTTC. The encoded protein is CASPPAGQETQYF.

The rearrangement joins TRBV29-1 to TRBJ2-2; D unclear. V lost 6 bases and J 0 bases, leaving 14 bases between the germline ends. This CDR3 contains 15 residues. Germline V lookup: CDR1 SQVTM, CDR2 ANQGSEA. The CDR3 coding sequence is TGCAGCGTCCTAACCGGGCCGACGAACACCGGGGAGCTGTTTTTT. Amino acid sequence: CSVLTGPTNTGELFF.

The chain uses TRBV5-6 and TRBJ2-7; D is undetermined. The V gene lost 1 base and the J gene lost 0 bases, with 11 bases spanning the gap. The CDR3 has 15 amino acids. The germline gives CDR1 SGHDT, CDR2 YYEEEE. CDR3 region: CASSLFGKSSYEQYF. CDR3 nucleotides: TGTGCCAGCAGCTTGTTTGGGAAAAGCTCCTACGAGCAGTACTTC. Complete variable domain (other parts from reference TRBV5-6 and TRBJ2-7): DAGVTQSPTHLIKTRGQQVTLRCSPKSGHDTVSWYQQALGQGPQFIFQYYEEEERQRGNFPDRFSGHQFPNYSSELNVNALLLGDSALYLCASSLFGKSSYEQYFGPGTRLTVT.

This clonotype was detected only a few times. The CDR3 here is CASSQAQGRRLSYEQFF. The CDR3 bases are TGTGCCAGCAGCCAAGCCCAGGGACGAAGATTATCGTATGAGCAGTTCTTC. The chain combines TRBV4-2 with TRBJ2-1; either TRBD1 or TRBD2 may fit D (5 bases each). This CDR3 spans 17 amino acids. Trimming left V 1 base short and J 8 bases short, with 21 bases between. Germline-derived CDR1 and CDR2 are LGHNA and YNFKEQ.

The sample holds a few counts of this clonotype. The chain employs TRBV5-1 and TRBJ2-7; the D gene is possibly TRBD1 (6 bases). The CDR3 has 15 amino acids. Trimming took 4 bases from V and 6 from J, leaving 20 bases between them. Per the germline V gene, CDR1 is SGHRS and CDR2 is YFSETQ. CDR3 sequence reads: CASSLRTDRLSEQYF. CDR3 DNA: TGCGCCAGCAGCCTAAGGACAGACCGCCTGAGCGAGCAGTACTTC. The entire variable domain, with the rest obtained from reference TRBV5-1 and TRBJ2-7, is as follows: KAGVTQTPRYLIKTRGQQVTLSCSPISGHRSVSWYQQTPGQGLQFLFEYFSETQRNKGNFPGRFSGRQFSNSRSEMNVSTLELGDSALYLCASSLRTDRLSEQYFGPGTRLTVT.

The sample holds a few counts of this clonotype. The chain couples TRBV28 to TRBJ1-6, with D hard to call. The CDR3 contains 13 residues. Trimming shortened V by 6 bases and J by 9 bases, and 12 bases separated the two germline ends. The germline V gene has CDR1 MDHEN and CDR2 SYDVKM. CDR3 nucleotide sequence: TGTGCCAGCAGCCTTAGGGCGGCTTCACCCCTCCACTTT. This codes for CASSLRAASPLHF.